This TCR beta chain was sequenced during a study of cytomegalovirus exposure and HLA in healthy donors. Study-wide points: In a later analysis, across HLA loci, associated TCR counts were highest for DRB1, lowest for HLA-C. Researchers reported that a few CMV-associated chains were confirmed in vitro as CMV antigen-specific.

With 60 Vbeta and 13 Jbeta primers, the PCR was carried out. As originally analysed: Per a later analysis, the number of unique TCR beta chains was around 80 million, of which some 10 million were shared. The method was immunoSEQ multiplex PCR; TCRdb's version includes in-frame clones alone and lacks a portion of them. V and J calls and clone size are those listed in that table; D and trimming were worked out from the DNA. Here the sample spans some 98,000 clones, 55% to 75% being singletons. The germline V and J ends were trimmed by 7 bases and 5 bases, with 5 bases remaining between them. The CDR3 extends over 9 amino acids. From germline, CDR1 is SQVTM and CDR2 ANQGSEA. Concerning this clone: What it recognizes is unknown.

This sequence originates from a man in his forties or fifties in good health and CMV-seronegative. This chain uses TRBV29-1 with TRBJ2-5; D not certain. Sequencing used PBMCs. DNA for the CDR3: TGCAGCGACGAGGAGACCCAGTACTTC. Translated, it gives CSDEETQYF. Complete variable domain (other parts from reference TRBV29-1 and TRBJ2-5): SAVISQKPSRDICQRGTSLTIQCQVDSQVTMMFWYRQQPGQSLTLIATANQGSEATYESGFVIDKFPISRPNLTFSTLTVSNMSPEDSSIYLCSDEETQYFGPGTRLLVL.